The source of this T cell receptor beta chain is a study of T-cell memory formation after mild COVID-19. As for the study in general: The two donors had largely donor-specific TCR clusters.

This clonotype was observed a handful of times. The antigen remains unidentified. Regarding the study as a whole: Clones which contracted sat mainly in CM and EM if CD4+, and in EMRA if CD8+. A subset of responding clones appeared in pre-infection memory, suggesting cross-reactive memory joined.

The germline gives CDR1 SGHRS, CDR2 YFSETQ. CDR3 length: 14 amino acids. Trimming took off 0 bases at V and 3 bases at J, with 6 bases between the two ends. In TCRdb, the 5' RACE reads were re-called with MiXCR into one record per CDR3 protein. The table has approximately 340,000 distinct CDR3 sequences, 15% seen once; the top ten hold 20% to 25%. Sequenced: PBMCs or a T cell subset sorted from them (not recorded which). V usage is TRBV5-1 and J usage is TRBJ2-2; D unresolved. This receptor was obtained from a man younger than 35 who had mild COVID-19 (a few samples of this study predate the infection). Cell type and time point are not known. The CDR3 DNA sequence: TGCGCCAGCAGCTTGGTAGCCGACACCGGGGAGCTGTTTTTT. As protein: CASSLVADTGELFF.